This TCR beta chain came from a study of beta chain features in type 1 diabetes. Regarding the study as a whole: Shortening of TCRB CDR3s, moderate but significant, appeared in all four CD4+ subsets of Type 1 diabetes patients.

Germline V gives CDR1 SQVTM, CDR2 ANQGSEA. Trimming removed 7 bases at V and 0 bases at J, with 23 bases between. The CDR3 runs 17 residues. This clone has more than one count but fewer than ten. Its specificity is not known. Since all of the isolated RNA was reverse transcribed, expressed TCRB transcripts were what got sequenced. Data came from immunoSEQ multiplex PCR; TCRdb stores just in-frame clones and leaves some out. Here the sample spans about 340,000 clones, approximately 15% being singletons. The receptor was isolated from a woman under 30 with type 1 diabetes. The sequencing sample was made of naive CD4+ T cells from blood. The rearrangement joins TRBV29-1 to TRBJ2-3, with D possibly being TRBD1 (5 bases). This CDR3 reads CSAHRGPYFDSTDTQYF. The CDR3 DNA is TGCAGCGCACATAGGGGCCCTTACTTTGATAGCACAGATACGCAGTATTTT.